One sample yielded the 25 T cell receptor beta chains listed below, sequenced in a study of Graves' ophthalmopathy and Graves' hyperthyroidism. The authors amplified TCR beta CDR3 regions from RNA transcripts. In the first round, RT-PCR was carried out with HTBI primers, and a multiplex PCR formed the second round. In TCRdb, the multiplex PCR reads were re-called with MiXCR into one record per CDR3 protein. The sample has 680,000 or so distinct CDR3 sequences; about a fifth are singletons. The sequenced sample was peripheral blood. These receptors came from a woman under 30 with stable Graves' hyperthyroidism. Some clones in this sample may be carry-over from other donors' samples.

The sample holds one count of this clonotype. The V gene is TRBV6-1, the J gene TRBJ1-1; 8 positions agree with TRBD1. The CDR3 loop spans 14 amino acids. V lost 6 bases and J lost 4; bases outside the gene matches: 7. Germline V gene sequence: CDR1 MNHNS, CDR2 SASEGT. The CDR3 spells CASSRQGLGTEAFF. The CDR3 bases are TGTGCCAGCAGCCGACAGGGGCTGGGCACTGAAGCTTTCTTT.

Points on this clonotype: The conserved final phenylalanine or tryptophan is absent from the CDR3, which likely points to a read error. The chain links TRBV30 to TRBJ1-1; TRBD1 matches 8 bases. Germline V gene sequence: CDR1 GTSNPN, CDR2 SVGIG (reference sequence). V was clipped by 8 bases and J by 4 bases; unmatched bases: 9. The CDR3 has 13 amino acids. The CDR3 loop reads CARRQGLGTEAFY. DNA of the CDR3: TGTGCCAGACGACAGGGGTTGGGCACTGAAGCTTTCTAT.

A few counts support this clonotype. The chain employs TRBV12-3 or TRBV12-4 and TRBJ2-7, with a tentative D call TRBD1 (5 bases). This CDR3 spans 11 amino acids. V lost 3 bases and J lost 10, with 10 bases in between. The CDR3 loop is CASSFRTFQYF. Here the CDR3 DNA reads TGTGCCAGCAGTTTTAGGACATTCCAGTACTTC.

The V gene is TRBV4-1, the J gene TRBJ1-2; no clear D gene. This CDR3 is built from 15 residues. The germline V gene encodes CDR1 MGHRA and CDR2 YSYEKL. Trimming removed 0 bases from V and 3 bases from J, with 11 bases in between. The CDR3 coding sequence is TGCGCCAGCAGCCAAGATCTGAGCTGGGACTATGGCTACACCTTC. Its translation is CASSQDLSWDYGYTF.

The chain is built from TRBV9 and TRBJ1-2; D is uncertain. In germline, CDR1 is SGDLS, CDR2 YYNGEE. V gave up 0 bases and J gave up 0 bases, with 9 bases separating them. The CDR3 is made up of 15 amino acids. The CDR3 DNA reads TGTGCCAGCAGCGTAGGGGCGAAATCTAACTATGGCTACACCTTC. This gives the protein CASSVGAKSNYGYTF.

This clonotype has at least ten counts. The chain uses TRBV6-1 and TRBJ1-3; 7 bases agree with TRBD1. V was pared by 5 bases and J by 8 bases, with 6 bases of the junction left unmatched. The CDR3 runs 13 residues. Germline loops: CDR1 MNHNS, CDR2 SASEGT. CDR3 nucleotide sequence: TGTGCCAGCAGTCCCCGGGACAGAGACACCATATATTTT. Translated, it gives CASSPRDRDTIYF.

The CDR3 DNA reads TGTGCCAGCAGCACTCAAACAGGGGGCAGGGGCTACGAGCAGTGGGTG. Amino acids: CASSTQTGGRGYEQWV. J is TRBJ2-7 and V is TRBV11-1, with 9 bases identical to TRBD1. The CDR3 totals 16 residues. In germline, CDR1 is SGHAT, CDR2 FQDESV (reference sequence).

In DNA, the CDR3 is TGTGCCAGCAGCTTAGTGGTAGGAGACTACGAGCAGTACTTC. Translated: CASSLVVGDYEQYF. This sequence joins TRBV7-2 and TRBJ2-7; no definite D call. The CDR3 extends over 14 amino acids. Trimming took off 1 base at V and 3 bases at J, with 10 bases between the two ends. Germline CDR1 and CDR2: SGHTA and FQGNSA.

This clonotype came up many times. The rearrangement uses TRBV2 and TRBJ2-7; 11 bases are a match to TRBD2. Germline CDR1 reads SNHLY; CDR2 reads FYNNEI. The CDR3 is 15 amino acids. The junction had 4 bases not matched to a gene; V was cut back by 2 bases and J by 4 bases. The CDR3 DNA reads TGTGCCAGCAGTGAAACGGGACTAGCGGCGTACGAGCAGTACTTC. The encoded protein is CASSETGLAAYEQYF.

This clonotype occurred a few times. The chain links TRBV30 to TRBJ1-2, with no clear D. Germline loops: CDR1 GTSNPN, CDR2 SVGIG (reference sequence). V lost 4 bases, J lost 5 bases, and 14 bases lay in between. This CDR3 spans 13 amino acids. This CDR3 is CAWNPGISYGYTF. The CDR3 nucleotides are TGTGCCTGGAATCCCGGGATTTCGTATGGCTACACCTTC.

There are many counts of this clonotype. The J gene is TRBJ1-6, the V gene TRBV12-3 or TRBV12-4; the D gene is possibly TRBD1 (6 bases). The CDR3 covers 14 residues. V was shortened by 5 bases and J by 4 bases, with 9 bases between the two germline ends. The CDR3 DNA follows: TGTGCCAGCAGTCCCACAGGGTATAATTCACCCCTCCACTTT. Its protein product is CASSPTGYNSPLHF.

The genes are TRBV6-5 and TRBJ2-7, with 8 bases aligning to TRBD2. This CDR3 comprises 16 residues. CDR1 is MNHEY and CDR2 is SVGAGI in the germline V gene. V dropped 0 bases and J dropped 4; count of bases not matched to a gene: 8. CDR3 in amino acids: CASSYSLAGLRYEQYF. The CDR3 DNA reads TGTGCCAGCAGTTACTCTCTAGCGGGCCTGAGGTACGAGCAGTACTTC.

At least ten counts were recorded for this clonotype. V and J are TRBV29-1 and TRBJ1-2; D is perhaps TRBD1 (5 bases). This CDR3 spans 13 amino acids. V was trimmed by 4 bases and J by 0 bases, leaving 9 bases between them. The germline gives CDR1 SQVTM, CDR2 ANQGSEA. In DNA, the CDR3 is TGCAGCGTTGGCGGACAAACTAACTATGGCTACACCTTC. Translation gives CSVGGQTNYGYTF.

This clonotype was counted at least ten times. The V and J genes are TRBV2 and TRBJ2-5; 9 bases are a match to TRBD1. Germline CDR1 and CDR2: SNHLY and FYNNEI. The CDR3 is made up of 13 amino acids. V shed 6 bases, J shed 5 bases, and the junction held 4 bases outside the gene matches. DNA for the CDR3: TGTGCCAGCAGCGGGACAGGGACGGAGACCCAGTACTTC. Translating it yields CASSGTGTETQYF.

This clonotype was counted ten times or more. The chain employs TRBV5-1 and TRBJ2-2; D is unresolved. Germline CDR1 SGHRS, CDR2 YFSETQ. The CDR3 sequence is 13 residues long. The V and J ends lost 5 bases and 7 bases respectively, with 12 bases between them. The DNA of the CDR3 is TGCGCCAGCAGGCTCCTCTTAGACGGGGAGCTGTTTTTT. Its translation: CASRLLLDGELFF.

A note on this clonotype: This may arise from a read error, as a much more abundant clone is one base away. The rearrangement joins TRBV7-2 to TRBJ1-6; unclear D gene. CDR1 is SGHTA and CDR2 is FQGNSA in the germline V gene. The CDR3 runs 15 residues. The CDR3 bases are TGTGCCAGCAGCCCTCGGTCGTTGGAAAGTTCACACCTCCACTTT. Protein sequence: CASSPRSLESSHLHF. The variable domain in full, completed from reference TRBV7-2 and TRBJ1-6, reads GAGVSQSPSNKVTEKGKDVELRCDPISGHTALYWYRQSLGQGLEFLIYFQGNSAPDKSGLPSDRFSAERTGGSVSTLTIQRTQQEDSAVYLCASSPRSLESSHLHFGNGTRLTVT.

This clonotype was found many times. The J gene is TRBJ2-7, the V gene TRBV2, with D unresolved. Trimming removed 1 base from V and 6 bases from J, with 10 bases in between. There are 13 residues in the CDR3. CDR1 is SNHLY and CDR2 is FYNNEI in the germline V gene. The CDR3 nucleotides are TGTGCCAGCAGTGAAGGGGGTTTGAGCGAGCAGTACTTC. It specifies CASSEGGLSEQYF.

This clonotype occurred many times. The CDR3 DNA follows: TGTGCCACCGCTGACAGAGCTGGCTACACCTTC. This codes for CATADRAGYTF. The J gene is TRBJ1-2, the V gene TRBV24-1, with TRBD1 as a possible D gene (5 bases). Trimming removed 9 bases from V and 7 bases from J, with 11 bases in between. Germline CDR1 and CDR2: KGHDR and SFDVKD. CDR3 length: 11 amino acids.

This sequence joins TRBV27 and TRBJ1-2; a weak D match, TRBD1 (5 bases). V was cut by 5 bases and J by 5 bases, with 12 bases left in between. In germline, CDR1 is MNHEY, CDR2 SMNVEV (reference sequence). There are 13 residues in the CDR3. The CDR3 here is CASSPQGEYGYTF. The CDR3 nucleotides are TGTGCCAGCAGTCCCCAGGGAGAGTATGGCTACACCTTC.

This clonotype was picked up a small number of times. The chain employs TRBV20-1 and TRBJ1-2, with TRBD1 matching over 9 bases. V gave up 3 bases and J gave up 6 bases; unmatched junction bases: 5. Germline V gene sequence: CDR1 DFQATT, CDR2 SNEGSKA (reference sequence). The CDR3 consists of 13 residues. The CDR3 DNA is TGCAGTGCTAGGCACAGGGGGCCAGATGGCTACACCTTC. Protein product: CSARHRGPDGYTF.

J is TRBJ2-2 and V is TRBV5-1, with D possibly being TRBD1 (6 bases). CDR3 length: 15 residues. Looked up from germline, CDR1 is SGHRS and CDR2 is YFSETQ. The V gene lost 5 bases and the J gene lost 1 base, with 12 bases spanning the gap. In DNA form, the CDR3 reads TGCGCCAGCAGAAGAGAGACAGGGAACACCGGGGAGCTGTTTTTT. Its translation is CASRRETGNTGELFF.

This clonotype was seen at least ten times. The chain has TRBV12-3 or TRBV12-4 and TRBJ2-7; no reliable D call. This CDR3 region has 14 residues. Trimming took 2 bases from V and 3 from J, leaving 11 bases between them. Written as DNA, the CDR3 is TGTGCCAGCAGTTTAAGTCAGGTCCACTACGAGCAGTACTTC. It yields the protein CASSLSQVHYEQYF.

This clonotype was observed at least ten times. This chain joins TRBV6-5 and TRBJ1-5; 8 bases fit TRBD1. The CDR3 sequence is 18 residues long. Germline lookup yields CDR1 MNHEY and CDR2 SVGAGI. V was clipped by 3 bases and J by 6 bases; unmatched bases: 16. The CDR3 nucleotides read TGTGCCAGCAGTTATGGGGACCGGGACAGGTATCAGCGTCAGCCCCAGCATTTT. Encoded protein: CASSYGDRDRYQRQPQHF.

This clonotype has just a few counts. J is TRBJ2-5 and V is TRBV12-3 or TRBV12-4; D gene ambiguous. The CDR3 is made up of 15 amino acids. V lost 6 bases to trimming and J lost 2 bases, with 16 bases between them. CDR3 residues: CASSSETLLQETQYF. CDR3 bases: TGTGCCAGCAGCTCAGAGACTCTACTACAAGAGACCCAGTACTTC.

V gene TRBV9 combines with J gene TRBJ1-1; a possible D gene is TRBD1 (5 bases). The germline V and J ends were trimmed by 0 bases and 10 bases, with 10 bases remaining between them. From germline, CDR1 is SGDLS and CDR2 YYNGEE. The CDR3 has 12 residues. The CDR3: CASSVVGGTAFF. The CDR3 coding sequence is TGTGCCAGCAGCGTAGTTGGGGGGACAGCTTTCTTT.